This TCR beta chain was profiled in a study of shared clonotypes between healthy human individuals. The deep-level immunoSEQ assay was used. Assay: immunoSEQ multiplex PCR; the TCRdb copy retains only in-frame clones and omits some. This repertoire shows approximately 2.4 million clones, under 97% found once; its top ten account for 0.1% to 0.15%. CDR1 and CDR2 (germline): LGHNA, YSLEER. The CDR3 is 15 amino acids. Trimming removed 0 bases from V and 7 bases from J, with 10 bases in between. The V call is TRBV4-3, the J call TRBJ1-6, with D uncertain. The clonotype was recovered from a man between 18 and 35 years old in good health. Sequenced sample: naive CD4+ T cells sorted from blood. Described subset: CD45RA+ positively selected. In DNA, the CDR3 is TGCGCCAGCAGCCAAGACCTGCCCGGGAATTCACCCCTCCACTTT. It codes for CASSQDLPGNSPLHF.